These 7 T cell receptor beta chains were all obtained from the same sample, sequenced in a study of regulatory T cells in long-lasting Graves disease. Regarding time point: persistent/refractory GD, antithyroid drugs over 5 years with positive TRAb. TCR sequences were obtained from RNA taken from PBMCs. iRepertoire HTBI primers and Arm-PCR of CDR3 regions built TCR beta libraries. TCRdb reprocessed the multiplex PCR reads via MiXCR and lists one record per CDR3 protein. The table records more than 300,000 distinct CDR3 sequences, around a fifth of them present only once. This specimen was peripheral blood mononuclear cells (PBMCs), taken when the disease was refractory, from a patient treated with antithyroid drugs. The receptors derive from a female donor with Graves disease.

This clonotype was found many times. This chain joins TRBV7-9 and TRBJ1-1, with 8 positions matching TRBD1. The germline gives CDR1 SEHNR, CDR2 FQNEAQ (reference sequence). The CDR3 contains 14 residues. Germline trimming cut 5 bases from V and 5 bases from J; bases unmatched to any gene: 7. The CDR3 is CASSPTGEGTEAFF. CDR3 nucleotide sequence: TGTGCCAGCAGCCCGACAGGGGAAGGGACTGAAGCTTTCTTT.

This clonotype was found many times. The rearrangement uses TRBV11-2 and TRBJ1-1, with D possibly being TRBD1 (5 bases). Germline V CDR1 and CDR2: SGHAT, FQNNGV. V was cut by 3 bases and J by 6 bases, with 17 bases left in between. The CDR3 has 15 residues. CDR3 protein: CASSLTDLGGSEAFF. DNA of the CDR3: TGTGCCAGCAGCTTGACGGACTTGGGGGGTTCTGAAGCTTTCTTT.

This clonotype has a count of ten or more. The chain couples TRBV24-1 to TRBJ1-6; D not resolved. CDR1 and CDR2 (germline): KGHDR, SFDVKD. Trimming shortened V by 3 bases and J by 8 bases, and 4 bases separated the two germline ends. The CDR3 totals 12 residues. CDR3 in DNA: TGTGCCACCAGTGATGGAGATTCACCCCTCCACTTT. Amino acids: CATSDGDSPLHF.

This clonotype has a handful of counts. This chain connects TRBV3-1 to TRBJ2-7; weak D call: TRBD2 (6 bases). V was cut by 0 bases and J by 2 bases, with 14 bases left in between. CDR3 length equals 16 residues. Germline lookup yields CDR1 LGHDT and CDR2 YNNKEL (reference sequence). Here the CDR3 reads CASSQDNPSDTYEQYF. The DNA for the CDR3 is TGTGCCAGCAGCCAAGATAACCCTAGCGATACCTACGAGCAGTACTTC.

This clonotype was seen ten or more times. This chain joins TRBV28 and TRBJ1-2; 8 bases are shared with TRBD1. CDR1 is MDHEN, CDR2 SYDVKM, per germline. V lost 4 bases, J lost 2 bases, and 12 bases stayed unmatched. The CDR3 loop spans 17 amino acids. Here the CDR3 DNA reads TGTGCCAGCAGTTCACATTCACAGGGGGGAGTCAACTATGGCTACACCTTC. Its protein is CASSSHSQGGVNYGYTF.

To note about this clonotype: This may be a read error, as it is one base from a much larger clone. No conserved phenylalanine or tryptophan is present at the end of the CDR3, so a read error is the likely explanation. The V call is TRBV12-3 or TRBV12-4, the J call TRBJ2-5; D is possibly TRBD1 or TRBD2 (5 bases each). V was shortened by 5 bases and J by 5 bases, with 15 bases between the two germline ends. The CDR3 is made up of 14 amino acids. CDR3 amino acids: CASSVFGAMETQYL. CDR3 nucleotides: TGTGCCAGCAGTGTTTTCGGGGCGATGGAGACCCAGTACCTC.

In its sample, this clonotype was seen many times. The chain recombines TRBV11-3 with TRBJ1-1, with 8 nucleotides matching TRBD1. The CDR3 sequence is 15 residues long. Germline trimming cut 0 bases from V and 4 bases from J; bases unmatched to any gene: 4. Looked up from germline, CDR1 is SGHNT and CDR2 is YENEEA. CDR3 nucleotides: TGTGCCAGCAGCTTAGAGACAGGGGACCGCACTGAAGCTTTCTTT. It translates to CASSLETGDRTEAFF. Based on the CDR3 plus reference TRBV11-3 and TRBJ1-1, the full variable domain is EAGVVQSPRYKIIEKKQPVAFWCNPISGHNTLYWYLQNLGQGPELLIRYENEEAVDDSQLPKDRFSAERLKGVDSTLKIQPAELGDSAVYLCASSLETGDRTEAFFGQGTRLTVV.